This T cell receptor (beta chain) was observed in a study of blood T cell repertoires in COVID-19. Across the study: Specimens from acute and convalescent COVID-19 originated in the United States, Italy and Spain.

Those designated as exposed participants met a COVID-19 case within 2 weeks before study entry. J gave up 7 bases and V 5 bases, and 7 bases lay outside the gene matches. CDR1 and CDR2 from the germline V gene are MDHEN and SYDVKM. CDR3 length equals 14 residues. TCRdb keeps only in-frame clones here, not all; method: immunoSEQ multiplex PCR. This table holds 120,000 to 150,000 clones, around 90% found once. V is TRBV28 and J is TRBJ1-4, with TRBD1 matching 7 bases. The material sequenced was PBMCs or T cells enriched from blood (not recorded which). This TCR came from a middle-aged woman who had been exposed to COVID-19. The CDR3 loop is CASSPRGRGEKLFF. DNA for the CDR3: TGTGCCAGCAGTCCAAGGGGGCGCGGTGAAAAACTGTTTTTT.